A selection of T cell receptor beta chains follows, all from one sample in a study of CD8 T cells in ankylosing spondylitis. TCRdb fed the 5' RACE reads into MiXCR, producing one record per CDR3 protein. The sample includes about 750,000 distinct CDR3 sequences, 15% to 20% of them seen just once. The sample consisted of blood, either unsorted or a sorted T cell fraction (not recorded which). These receptor sequences come from a male donor with ankylosing spondylitis. The CDR3 runs from the conserved cysteine through the conserved F or W. D genes are given only for firm matches. Clone size is not always given. Where it is, it says once, few, many or a class for expanded clones.

clone_size	d_call	v_call	j_call	cdr3_aa	cdr3_nt
.	.	TRBV12-3/TRBV12-4	TRBJ2-3	CASSPAGGVDTQYF	TGTGCCAGCAGCCCTGCCGGGGGTGTAGATACGCAGTATTTT
.	TRBD2	TRBV11-2	TRBJ2-3	CASSQSGKSTDTQYF	TGTGCCAGCAGCCAGAGCGGGAAAAGCACAGATACGCAGTATTTT
few	.	TRBV5-8	TRBJ2-5	CASSPLGKGLQETQYF	TGTGCCAGCAGCCCTCTGGGGAAAGGGTTACAAGAGACCCAGTACTTC
.	.	TRBV27	TRBJ2-2	CASSAEDGELFF	TGTGCCAGCAGTGCAGAGGACGGGGAGCTGTTTTTT
few	TRBD1	TRBV6-5	TRBJ2-7	CASSYAGTGGVIEYF	TGTGCCAGCAGTTACGCAGGGACAGGGGGAGTCATAGAGTACTTC
few	.	TRBV20-1	TRBJ2-5	CSARYSPGQETQYF	TGCAGTGCTAGATACAGCCCCGGTCAAGAGACCCAGTACTTC
.	TRBD2	TRBV15	TRBJ2-5	CATSREGLAGETQYF	TGTGCCACCAGCAGAGAGGGACTAGCGGGAGAGACCCAGTACTTC
few	TRBD1	TRBV9	TRBJ2-1	CASSGTGNSYNEQFF	TGTGCCAGCAGCGGGACAGGGAACAGCTACAATGAGCAGTTCTTC
few	.	TRBV6-2/TRBV6-3	TRBJ1-1	CASSYPGRNTEAFF	TGTGCCAGCAGTTACCCGGGGAGGAACACTGAAGCTTTCTTT
.	TRBD1	TRBV27	TRBJ1-4	CASSSGGLDEKLFF	TGTGCCAGCAGTTCAGGGGGGCTGGATGAAAAACTGTTTTTT
many	.	TRBV5-1	TRBJ2-2	CASSYGSVNTGELFF	TGCGCCAGCAGCTACGGTAGCGTGAACACCGGGGAGCTGTTTTTT
.	.	TRBV20-1	TRBJ2-7	CSAPRGDEQYF	TGCAGTGCTCCCCGTGGGGACGAGCAGTACTTC
few	.	TRBV30	TRBJ1-1	CAFGLMNTEAFF	TGTGCCTTCGGCTTAATGAACACTGAAGCTTTCTTT
.	.	TRBV29-1	TRBJ1-2	CSVSAEGYGYTF	TGCAGCGTTTCCGCCGAGGGCTATGGCTACACCTTC
few	.	TRBV4-2	TRBJ2-5	CASSQEGSSRETQYF	TGTGCCAGCAGCCAAGAGGGTAGTAGTCGGGAGACCCAGTACTTC
.	.	TRBV4-2	TRBJ1-3	CASSQDRAGGISGNTIYF	TGTGCCAGCAGCCAAGATCGAGCGGGGGGCATCTCTGGAAACACCATATATTTT
.	TRBD1	TRBV20-1	TRBJ2-1	CSAPRQGSSYNEQFF	TGCAGTGCGCCGCGACAGGGGAGCTCCTACAATGAGCAGTTCTTC
many	.	TRBV5-1	TRBJ1-1	CASSPGDLNTEAFF	TGCGCCAGCAGCCCAGGGGACCTGAACACTGAAGCTTTCTTT
few	TRBD1	TRBV5-6	TRBJ1-2	CASSARQGANYGYTF	TGTGCCAGCAGCGCCAGACAGGGGGCGAACTATGGCTACACCTTC
.	.	TRBV10-3	TRBJ2-1	CATAGPSSYNEQFF	TGTGCCACCGCGGGTCCGAGCTCCTACAATGAGCAGTTCTTC
.	.	TRBV7-2	TRBJ2-1	CASSPRLTNEQFF	TGTGCCAGCAGCCCCCGACTTACCAATGAGCAGTTCTTC
few	TRBD2	TRBV12-3/TRBV12-4	TRBJ2-1	CASSSRLAGDHNEQFF	TGTGCCAGCAGTTCCAGACTAGCGGGGGACCACAATGAGCAGTTCTTC
.	TRBD2	TRBV25-1	TRBJ2-7	CASSESASGGESSYEQYF	TGTGCCAGCAGTGAATCGGCTAGCGGGGGGGAGAGCTCCTACGAGCAGTACTTC
few	.	TRBV27	TRBJ1-3	CASSLWAGNTIYF	TGTGCCAGCAGTTTATGGGCTGGAAACACCATATATTTT
many	.	TRBV25-1	TRBJ2-1	CASTDGYNEQFF	TGTGCCAGCACGGACGGGTACAATGAGCAGTTCTTC
.	.	TRBV28	TRBJ1-1	CASTRRPKGRINTEAFF	TGTGCCAGCACCAGGCGCCCCAAGGGGAGGATTAACACTGAAGCTTTCTTT